This T cell receptor (beta chain) was retrieved from a study of breast tumors, draining lymph nodes, adjacent tissues. TCRdb re-analysed the multiplex PCR reads in MiXCR, keeping a single row per CDR3 protein. This table has roughly 100,000 distinct CDR3 sequences, around 30% appearing once. This CDR3 has 11 residues. Germline CDR1 and CDR2: SGHAT and FQNNGV. The lymph nodes were axillary draining lymph nodes from breast cancer patients. For this clonotype: What it binds is not known. Germline is not matched at one junction end, which may reflect a read error.

General study findings and limits: Most tumor T cells seemingly derive from lymph node, then expand in tumor. The lymph node origin of tumor T cells was framed as consistent with a hypothesis, not demonstrated. Luminal-like breast cancer showed significantly higher tumor–nontumor repertoire similarity than basal-like. Tumor repertoires ranked between lymph nodes and nontumor tissue in diversity, with V and J gene preferences.

The chain recombines TRBV11-2 with TRBJ2-1; perhaps TRBD1 as D (5 bases). Input material: axillary lymph node tissue. This sequence was found in a female donor with breast cancer. Some clones in this sample may be carry-over from other donors' samples. In nucleotides, the CDR3 is TGTTGTTCGGGTCAGGGCAATGAGCCGTTCTTC. Translated, it gives CCSGQGNEPFF.